The sample holds one count of the clone carrying this T cell receptor beta chain. Its antigen is still unknown. The data originate from a study of T cell responses to AZD1222 COVID-19 vaccine. General study points: CD4 TCRs linked to vaccination spanned spike, dominating at 160-218 and 743-854. Within unmutated variant regions lay the reported targets of nearly half of spike-specific TCRs.

The ends were cut back, 2 bases at V and 5 bases at J, with 9 bases in the middle. Germline V gene lookup returns CDR1 LGHDT and CDR2 YNNKEL (reference sequence). This CDR3 contains 13 residues. Libraries were prepared by immunoSEQ multiplex PCR; TCRdb keeps only in-frame clonotypes and omits some of them. The table lists about 160,000 clones, about 92% of them singletons. The chain recombines TRBV3-1 (or the pseudogene TRBV3-2) with TRBJ1-1; possibly TRBD1 for D (5 bases). The sequencing used peripheral blood, collected 28 days after the second AZD1222 dose. This sequence originates from an adult who received the AZD1222 COVID-19 vaccine. The CDR3 reads CASSQLGGTEAFF. CDR3 coding DNA: TGTGCCAGCAGCCAACTCGGGGGGACTGAAGCTTTCTTT.